This T cell receptor (beta chain) originates from a study of control samples from healthy donors and cancer patients. The count of this clone is one. The J segment lost 4 bases and the V segment lost 3 bases, leaving 2 bases of the junction unmatched. There are 15 residues in the CDR3. From germline, CDR1 is MNHEY and CDR2 SVGAGI. Profiling relied on immunoSEQ multiplex PCR, and the TCRdb table lists in-frame clones only, not all of them. The data hold about 150,000 clones, with over 85% observed a single time. This receptor was identified in a man aged 18 to 35 in good health. This chain joins TRBV6-5 and TRBJ2-1, with 11 bases lining up with TRBD2. Source material: blood. CDR3 in DNA: TGTGCCAGCAGTTATAGCGGGAGGGCTTACAATGAGCAGTTCTTC. Translation: CASSYSGRAYNEQFF.